The sample holds many counts of the clone carrying this TCR beta chain. Its antigen is as yet unknown. The read is 3 residues too short to cover the CDR3 end, so that end is filled in from the germline J gene. This sample is drawn from a study of T cell clonality in common variable immunodeficiency. For at least one year, all CVID subjects received replacement immunoglobulin. Blood came from CVID subjects not ill and not taking immunomodulatory or immunosuppressive medication. Profiled with immunoSEQ multiplex PCR; TCRdb holds only in-frame clones, not every one. The sample holds 30,000 to 40,000 clones, and no clone turns up only once. General observations from the study: Fewer deletions and N-nucleotide insertions were reportedly seen in common variable immunodeficiency TCR beta sequences. T cell subpopulation sequencing would be needed to explain CVID clonality.

This CDR3 contains 13 residues. Germline values: CDR1 GTSNPN, CDR2 SVGIG (reference sequence). Trimming took off 3 bases at V and 5 bases at J, with 13 bases between the two ends. The origin of this receptor is a human donor with common variable immunodeficiency. The chain combines TRBV30 with TRBJ1-1; no firm D call. Source material: peripheral blood mononuclear cells. The CDR3 DNA, read in part, is TGTGCCTGGAGAACCGGGTCGGGTACTGAA. The encoded protein is CAWRTGSGTE. The whole CDR3 sequence reads CAWRTGSGTEAFF.